The entry below gives a single T cell receptor beta chain sequence along with its context. It was with unique molecular identifiers that the TCRbeta library was prepared. One entry per CDR3 protein results from TCRdb running MiXCR on the PCR reads. The sample lists about 540,000 distinct CDR3 sequences; 25% to 30% were seen once. CDR3 length: 16 residues. Trimming cost V 6 bases and J 8 bases; bases outside gene matches: 13. CDR1 MNHEY and CDR2 SVGEGT come from the germline V gene. This entry belongs to a study of T-cell reconstitution after alpha-beta-depleted transplantation in children. This receptor was taken from a boy in the first two years of life with Wiskott-Aldrich syndrome, due to receive a stem cell transplant. Sample: PBMCs, taken before TCRalphabeta/CD19-depleted stem cell transplant. The chain links TRBV6-2 or TRBV6-3 to TRBJ1-4, with 9 bases matching TRBD1. The DNA for the CDR3 is TGTGCCAGCAGACCCTTCCGTGGACAGGGGAACGAAAAACTGTTTTTT. Its protein is CASRPFRGQGNEKLFF.